This T cell receptor beta chain was observed in a study of blood T cell repertoires in COVID-19. Original analysis: Estimated nucleated cell counts came from reference gene primer amplification. Only in-frame clones appear in the TCRdb table, and some are missing; sequencing was by immunoSEQ multiplex PCR. The DNA gave D and trimming, while V, J and clone size come from that table. In the table there are 130,000 to 150,000 clones, 70% to 85% of which are singletons. This CDR3 has 15 residues. Germline loops: CDR1 SGHNT, CDR2 YENEEA. V gave up 3 bases and J gave up 5 bases; unmatched junction bases: 9.

This chain connects TRBV11-3 to TRBJ2-7, with 8 positions matching TRBD2. The receptor's source is a human donor in a cohort sampled during active COVID-19. The material sequenced was peripheral blood. CDR3 bases: TGTGCCAGCAGCTTCCGGGGGGGCCCCCTCGACGAGCAGTACTTC. Amino acid sequence: CASSFRGGPLDEQYF. The full variable domain, its missing parts supplied by reference TRBV11-3 and TRBJ2-7, is EAGVVQSPRYKIIEKKQPVAFWCNPISGHNTLYWYLQNLGQGPELLIRYENEEAVDDSQLPKDRFSAERLKGVDSTLKIQPAELGDSAVYLCASSFRGGPLDEQYFGPGTRLTVT.